The 9 T cell receptor beta chains below were found in one sample sequenced in a study of T cells in Graves' hyperthyroidism and ophthalmopathy. What was amplified from RNA transcripts were TCR beta CDR3 regions. Researchers ran a first-round RT-PCR on the TCR CDR3 using the HTBI primer set. TCRdb called the multiplex PCR reads again in MiXCR, with one record for every CDR3 protein. The sample yields fewer than 600,000 distinct CDR3 sequences, approximately 15% seen once. Sample: blood. The receptors derive from a woman aged 18-29 years with Graves' hyperthyroidism.

CDR3 sequence: CASSDLGAQHF. As DNA, the CDR3 is TGTGCCAGTAGTGACCTCGGGGCCCAGCATTTT. The chain is built from TRBV19 and TRBJ1-5; D gene unclear. The V and J ends lost 5 bases and 11 bases respectively, with 10 bases between them. The CDR3 covers 11 residues. Looked up from germline, CDR1 is LNHDA and CDR2 is SQIVND (reference sequence).

This clonotype was counted at least ten times. This chain links TRBV12-3 or TRBV12-4 with TRBJ1-1; D uncertain. The CDR3 sequence is 15 residues long. The V end lost 9 bases, the J end lost 7 bases, and 24 bases lay between the germline ends. In DNA, the CDR3 is TGTGCCAGGCAGTTACCCTCGAGGCAAAGAAATGAAGCTTTCTTT. Protein product: CARQLPSRQRNEAFF.

This clonotype was seen a handful of times. The chain couples TRBV6-1 to TRBJ2-1; 7 bases align to TRBD2. The CDR3 spans 14 residues. Trimming at V came to 7 bases and at J to 8 bases, leaving 11 bases not matched to a gene. CDR1 and CDR2 (germline): MNHNS, SASEGT. CDR3 coding DNA: TGTGCCAGCAACCTGGCGGGAGTGGAGGATGAGCAGTTCTTC. The encoded protein is CASNLAGVEDEQFF.

In this sample, this clonotype turned up many times. The chain employs TRBV25-1 and TRBJ2-5; D may be TRBD2 (7 bases). V shed 5 bases and J shed 5 bases, with 15 bases lying between them. Germline CDR1 and CDR2: MGHDK and SYGVNS. CDR3 size: 14 residues. The CDR3 here is CASSLRGGEETQYF. The CDR3 DNA is TGTGCCAGCAGTTTGAGGGGGGGAGAGGAGACCCAGTACTTC.

The rearrangement links TRBV29-1 to TRBJ2-7; 11 positions match TRBD2. V lost 3 bases and J lost 2; bases outside the gene matches: 3. Germline V gene lookup returns CDR1 SQVTM and CDR2 ANQGSEA. This CDR3 is 14 amino acids long. The CDR3 DNA follows: TGCAGCGTTGAGACTAGCGGGACCACCTACGAGCAGTACTTC. It codes for CSVETSGTTYEQYF.

This clonotype was detected many times. This chain joins TRBV15 and TRBJ1-5; a possible D gene is TRBD1 (5 bases). V was trimmed by 0 bases and J by 7 bases, leaving 10 bases between them. The CDR3 runs to 14 residues. Looked up from germline, CDR1 is LNHNV and CDR2 is YYDKDF (reference sequence). The CDR3 reads CATSRDNGDQPQHF. The CDR3, as DNA: TGTGCCACCAGCAGAGATAATGGGGACCAGCCCCAGCATTTT.

This clonotype was seen more than once but under ten times. The V and J genes are TRBV19 and TRBJ2-1; the D gene is possibly TRBD2 (7 bases). The CDR3 totals 14 residues. Trimming left V 5 bases short and J 6 bases short, with 14 bases between. Per the germline V gene, CDR1 is LNHDA and CDR2 is SQIVND (reference sequence). In DNA form, the CDR3 reads TGTGCCAGTAGTGAGGGGGGGGGACTCAATGAGCAGTTCTTC. Translating gives CASSEGGGLNEQFF.

This clonotype was detected many times. This chain uses TRBV6-1 with TRBJ1-1; D unclear. CDR1 and CDR2 (germline): MNHNS, SASEGT. Between the trimmed V and J ends, which lost 5 bases and 4 bases, there was a span of 11 bases. This CDR3 region has 13 residues. CDR3 protein: CASSYGEFTEAFF. The CDR3, as DNA: TGTGCCAGCAGTTACGGTGAATTCACTGAAGCTTTCTTT.

Turning to this clonotype: This could be a read error, since a much larger clone is one nucleotide away. This rearrangement joins TRBV11-3 to TRBJ2-2; no clear D gene. The V gene's germline CDR1 is SGHNT and CDR2 YENEEA. The CDR3 is 18 amino acids. Trimming pared 8 bases from V and 1 base from J, leaving 23 bases between. Written as DNA, the CDR3 is TGTGCCAGCGACTTAGAAGGCAAGGATCGGAAGAACACCGGGGAGCTGTTTTTT. Protein: CASDLEGKDRKNTGELFF.